This entry is about one T cell receptor (beta chain). This entry belongs to a study of blood T cell repertoires in COVID-19. About the study: The United States, Italy and Spain were the sources of the acute and convalescent COVID-19 samples. Sample material is recorded as cDNA or gDNA derived from T cells, B-cell-depleted T cells, or PBMCs.

Germline CDR1 and CDR2: KGHDR and SFDVKD. The CDR3 has 14 amino acids. V gave up 6 bases and J gave up 2 bases, with 10 bases separating them. In the original analysis: Amplifying reference gene primers gave estimates of nucleated cell counts. Sequenced by immunoSEQ multiplex PCR; TCRdb stores in-frame clones only, minus some. V and J calls and clone size are those listed in that table; D and trimming were worked out from the DNA. This sample has about 190,000 clones, with roughly 90% found just once. This sequence originates from a man in his fifties with acute or convalescent COVID-19. The sequenced sample was peripheral blood. The rearrangement links TRBV24-1 to TRBJ1-5; the D is unclear. The CDR3 loop reads CATSPEDRNQPQHF. The CDR3 nucleotides are TGTGCCACCAGTCCGGAGGACCGCAATCAGCCCCAGCATTTT.